The next 15 T cell receptor beta chains were all read from a single sample in a study of blood T cells in healthy people across ages. Primers used in a second PCR of roughly 7 to 12 cycles were a sample-barcoded 5' primer and a J-beta primer mix. TCRdb called the 5' RACE reads again in MiXCR, with one record for every CDR3 protein. The profile shows hundreds of thousands of distinct CDR3 sequences, around 21% of them singletons. The specimen was blood. The receptors were gathered from a man aged 65 to 79 in good health.

Ten or more counts support this clonotype. V gene TRBV2 combines with J gene TRBJ2-5; D is unresolved. V was cut by 4 bases and J by 0 bases, with 6 bases left in between. CDR3 length: 13 amino acids. Looked up from germline, CDR1 is SNHLY and CDR2 is FYNNEI. The CDR3: CASSGANQETQYF. The DNA of the CDR3 is TGTGCCAGCAGTGGAGCGAACCAAGAGACCCAGTACTTC.

This clonotype came up a few times. The chain recombines TRBV3-1 with TRBJ2-1, with 9 bases fitting TRBD2. Germline-derived CDR1 and CDR2 are LGHDT and YNNKEL (reference sequence). With 4 bases clipped from V and 10 bases from J, the junction kept 14 bases outside the gene matches. This CDR3 has 16 amino acids. CDR3 coding DNA: TGTGCCAGCAGCCTGCGGAAGGGACTAGCTGGGACAGAGCAGTTCTTC. This encodes CASSLRKGLAGTEQFF.

A few counts support this clonotype. CDR3 amino acids: CASSPGTGLLGLEKLFF. The CDR3 coding sequence is TGTGCCAGCAGTCCCGGGACAGGGCTGTTGGGTCTTGAAAAACTGTTTTTT. The chain combines TRBV12-3 or TRBV12-4 with TRBJ1-4, with TRBD1 matching 9 bases. The J segment lost 7 bases and the V segment lost 5 bases, leaving 14 bases of the junction unmatched. The CDR3 contains 17 residues.

This clonotype was counted at least ten times. The chain uses TRBV19 and TRBJ1-5; TRBD1 is a possible D gene (5 bases). V lost 5 bases, J lost 7 bases, and 18 bases lay in between. This CDR3 comprises 15 residues. CDR1 is LNHDA, CDR2 SQIVND, per germline (reference sequence). Written as DNA, the CDR3 is TGTGCCAGTAGTGCACACGGGGGGAATATACAGCCCCAGCATTTT. Translating it yields CASSAHGGNIQPQHF.

This clonotype has a count of ten or more. The chain joins TRBV4-1 to TRBJ2-4, with D possibly being TRBD1 (6 bases). The ends were cut back, 0 bases at V and 0 bases at J, with 12 bases in the middle. The CDR3 is made up of 17 amino acids. The V gene's germline CDR1 is MGHRA and CDR2 YSYEKL. The CDR3, as DNA: TGCGCCAGCAGCCAAGATCTGGGCAGGGGAGCCAAAAACATTCAGTACTTC. It is translated as CASSQDLGRGAKNIQYF.

The chain is built from TRBV5-1 and TRBJ2-2, with D perhaps matching TRBD2 (5 bases). This CDR3 is built from 13 residues. V was shortened by 4 bases and J by 4 bases, with 8 bases between the two germline ends. Germline V gives CDR1 SGHRS, CDR2 YFSETQ. CDR3 sequence: CASSAGGTGELFF. The CDR3 nucleotides read TGCGCCAGCAGCGCCGGAGGCACCGGGGAGCTGTTTTTT.

The rearrangement joins TRBV12-3 or TRBV12-4 to TRBJ2-2; D is uncertain. Trimming removed 3 bases from V and 0 bases from J, with 8 bases in between. The CDR3 spans 15 residues. CDR3 amino acids: CASSFGDTNTGELFF. The CDR3 DNA reads TGTGCCAGCAGTTTTGGAGATACGAACACCGGGGAGCTGTTTTTT.

The V and J genes are TRBV20-1 and TRBJ2-1; tentatively, D is TRBD1 (5 bases). This CDR3 has 12 amino acids. V was pared by 5 bases and J by 9 bases, with 14 bases between. CDR1 and CDR2 from the germline V gene are DFQATT and SNEGSKA (reference sequence). The CDR3 DNA reads as TGCAGTGCTGGCAGGGTAAGGAGTGAGCAGTTCTTC. Encoded protein: CSAGRVRSEQFF.

The rearrangement joins TRBV15 to TRBJ2-2; D could derive from TRBD1 or TRBD2 (6 bases each). Trimming stripped 1 base from V and 0 bases from J, with 15 bases between. Looked up from germline, CDR1 is LNHNV and CDR2 is YYDKDF (reference sequence). The CDR3 extends over 18 amino acids. The CDR3 DNA sequence: TGTGCCACCAGCAGAGCTCCCAGTCGGGGGCCGAACACCGGGGAGCTGTTTTTT. Its translation: CATSRAPSRGPNTGELFF.

J is TRBJ2-2 and V is TRBV10-3, with 8 bases lining up with TRBD1. The CDR3 runs 14 residues. Trimming at V came to 8 bases and at J to 1 base, leaving 3 bases not matched to a gene. CDR1 is ENHRY, CDR2 SYGVKD, per germline. CDR3 sequence (DNA): TGTGCCATCGGCGGACAGGGGAACACCGGGGAGCTGTTTTTT. Residues: CAIGGQGNTGELFF.

This clonotype has only a few counts. V is TRBV6-5 and J is TRBJ2-7; 13 nucleotides match TRBD2. TRBJ2-1 matches the DNA end more closely, so the J call is doubtful. From germline, CDR1 is MNHEY and CDR2 SVGAGI. The CDR3 length is 17 residues. CDR3: CASSWTSGSSRSKEQFF. The CDR3 nucleotides are TGTGCCAGCAGTTGGACTAGCGGGAGTTCCAGGTCGAAAGAGCAGTTCTTC.

J is TRBJ2-3 and V is TRBV20-1, with 7 bases lining up with TRBD2. Trimming cost V 3 bases and J 4 bases; bases outside gene matches: 7. Germline V CDR1 and CDR2: DFQATT, SNEGSKA (reference sequence). CDR3 length: 14 amino acids. The CDR3 here is CSARERAGADTQYF. As DNA, the CDR3 is TGCAGTGCTAGGGAAAGGGCGGGAGCAGATACGCAGTATTTT.

This chain joins TRBV12-3 or TRBV12-4 and TRBJ2-1; D unclear. The assigned J gene may be wrong: the sequence end matches TRBJ2-5 better. The CDR3 spans 13 residues. The CDR3 DNA follows: TGTGCCAGCAGTGGTAGCCTAAGGGAGACCCAGTACTTC. The encoded protein is CASSGSLRETQYF.

This clonotype was counted a few times. The chain recombines TRBV3-1 with TRBJ2-7; TRBD2 matches at 9 bases. The junction had 9 bases not matched to a gene; V was cut back by 3 bases and J by 3 bases. This CDR3 has 16 residues. The V gene's germline CDR1 is LGHDT and CDR2 YNNKEL (reference sequence). The CDR3 loop reads CASSHSSGRLFYEQYF. The CDR3 region has the DNA TGTGCCAGCAGCCATAGTAGCGGGAGACTCTTCTACGAGCAGTACTTC.

This clonotype was found many times. This sequence joins TRBV5-1 and TRBJ2-1; possibly TRBD2 for D (6 bases). Per the germline V gene, CDR1 is SGHRS and CDR2 is YFSETQ. This CDR3 is 12 amino acids long. V was trimmed by 2 bases and J by 8 bases, leaving 8 bases between them. The CDR3 loop is CASSFTGDEQFF. CDR3 nucleotides: TGCGCCAGCAGCTTTACGGGAGATGAGCAGTTCTTC.